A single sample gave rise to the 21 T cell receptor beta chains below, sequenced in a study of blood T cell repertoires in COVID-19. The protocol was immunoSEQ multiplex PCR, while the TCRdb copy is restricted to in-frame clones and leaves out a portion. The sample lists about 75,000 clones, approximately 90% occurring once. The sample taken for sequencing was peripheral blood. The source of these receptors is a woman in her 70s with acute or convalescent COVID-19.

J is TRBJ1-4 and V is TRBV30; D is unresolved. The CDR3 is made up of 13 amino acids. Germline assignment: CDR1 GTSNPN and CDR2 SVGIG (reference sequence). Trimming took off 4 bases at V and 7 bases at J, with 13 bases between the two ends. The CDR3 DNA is TGTGCCTGGAAAGGAACCCGGGGTGAAAAACTGTTTTTT. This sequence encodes CAWKGTRGEKLFF.

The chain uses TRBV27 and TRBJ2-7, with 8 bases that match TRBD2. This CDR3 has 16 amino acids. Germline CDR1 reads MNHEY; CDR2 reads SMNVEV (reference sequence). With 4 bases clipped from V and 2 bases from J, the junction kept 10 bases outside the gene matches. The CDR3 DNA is TGTGCCAGCAGTTCCTGGGGGGCGGGAGGACCCTACGAGCAGTACTTC. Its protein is CASSSWGAGGPYEQYF.

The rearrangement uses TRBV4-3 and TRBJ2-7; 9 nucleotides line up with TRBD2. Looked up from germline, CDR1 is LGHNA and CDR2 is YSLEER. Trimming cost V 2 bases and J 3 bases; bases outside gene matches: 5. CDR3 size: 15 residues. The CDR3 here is CASSQSLAGNYEQYF. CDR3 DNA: TGCGCCAGCAGCCAATCCCTAGCGGGAAACTACGAGCAGTACTTC.

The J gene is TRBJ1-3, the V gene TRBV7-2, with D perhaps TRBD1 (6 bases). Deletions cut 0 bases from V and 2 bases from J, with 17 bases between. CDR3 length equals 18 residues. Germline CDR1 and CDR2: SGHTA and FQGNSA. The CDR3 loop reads CASSLALNRGGPGNTIYF. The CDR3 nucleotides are TGTGCCAGCAGCTTAGCGCTGAATAGGGGGGGACCTGGAAACACCATATATTTT.

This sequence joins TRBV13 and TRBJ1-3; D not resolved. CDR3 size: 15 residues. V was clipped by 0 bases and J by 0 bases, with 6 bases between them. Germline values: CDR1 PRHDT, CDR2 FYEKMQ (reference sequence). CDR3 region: CASSLGQISGNTIYF. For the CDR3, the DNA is TGTGCCAGCAGCTTAGGCCAGATCTCTGGAAACACCATATATTTT.

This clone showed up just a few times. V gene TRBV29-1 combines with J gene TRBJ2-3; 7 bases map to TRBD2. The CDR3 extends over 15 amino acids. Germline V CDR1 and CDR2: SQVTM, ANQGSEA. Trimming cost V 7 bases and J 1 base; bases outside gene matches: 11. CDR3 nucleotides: TGCAGCGCCCTGGGGGGGACGGCGGGCACAGATACGCAGTATTTT. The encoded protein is CSALGGTAGTDTQYF.

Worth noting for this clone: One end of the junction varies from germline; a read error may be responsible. CDR3 DNA sequence: TGCGCCAGCAGCTTGGCCGGGCTAGCGGGCCCCCCCCAAGAGGCCCAGTACTTC. Its protein product is CASSLAGLAGPPQEAQYF. The J gene is TRBJ2-5, the V gene TRBV5-1; 8 bases are a match to TRBD2. CDR3 size: 18 residues. In germline, CDR1 is SGHRS, CDR2 YFSETQ.

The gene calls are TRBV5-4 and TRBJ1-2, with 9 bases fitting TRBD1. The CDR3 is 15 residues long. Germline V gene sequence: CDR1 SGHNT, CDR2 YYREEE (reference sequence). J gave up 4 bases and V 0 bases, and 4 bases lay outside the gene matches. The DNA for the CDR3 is TGTGCCAGCAGCTTGGTTTCGGACAGGGGCTATGGCTACACCTTC. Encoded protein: CASSLVSDRGYGYTF.

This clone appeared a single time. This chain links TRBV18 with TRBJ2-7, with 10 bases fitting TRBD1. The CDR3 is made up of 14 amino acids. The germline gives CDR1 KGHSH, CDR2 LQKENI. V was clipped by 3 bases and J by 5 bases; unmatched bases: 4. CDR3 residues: CASSPGTGEHEQYF. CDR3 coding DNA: TGTGCCAGCTCACCCGGGACAGGGGAGCACGAGCAGTACTTC.

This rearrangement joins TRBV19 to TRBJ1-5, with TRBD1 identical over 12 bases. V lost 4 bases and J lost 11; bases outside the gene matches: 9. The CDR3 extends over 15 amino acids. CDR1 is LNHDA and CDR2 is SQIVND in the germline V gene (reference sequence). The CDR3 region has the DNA TGTGCCAGTAGTAGGGACAGGGGGCAAGTCAGCGCCCAGCATTTT. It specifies CASSRDRGQVSAQHF.

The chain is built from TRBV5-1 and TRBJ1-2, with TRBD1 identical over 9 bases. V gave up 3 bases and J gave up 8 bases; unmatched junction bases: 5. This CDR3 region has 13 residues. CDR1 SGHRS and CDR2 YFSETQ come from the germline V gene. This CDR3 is CASSYGQGKGYTF. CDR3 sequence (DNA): TGCGCCAGCAGCTACGGACAGGGGAAAGGCTACACCTTC.

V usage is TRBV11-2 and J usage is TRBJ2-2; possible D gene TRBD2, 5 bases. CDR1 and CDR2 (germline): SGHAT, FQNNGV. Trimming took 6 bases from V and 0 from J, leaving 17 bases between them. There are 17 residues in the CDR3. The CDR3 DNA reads TGTGCCAGCAGGTCGATGAGGGCGGAAGCGAACACCGGGGAGCTGTTTTTT. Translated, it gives CASRSMRAEANTGELFF. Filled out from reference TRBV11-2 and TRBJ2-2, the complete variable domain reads EAGVAQSPRYKIIEKRQSVAFWCNPISGHATLYWYQQILGQGPKLLIQFQNNGVVDDSQLPKDRFSAERLKGVDSTLKIQPAKLEDSAVYLCASRSMRAEANTGELFFGEGSRLTVL.

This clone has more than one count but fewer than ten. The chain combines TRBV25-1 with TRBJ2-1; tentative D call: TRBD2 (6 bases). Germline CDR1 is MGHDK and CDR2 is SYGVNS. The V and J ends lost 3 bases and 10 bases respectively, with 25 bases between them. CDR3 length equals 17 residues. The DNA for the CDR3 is TGTGCCAGCAGTGACGACCGCGGGACTTGGGCCCTCACGGAGCAGTTCTTC. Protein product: CASSDDRGTWALTEQFF.

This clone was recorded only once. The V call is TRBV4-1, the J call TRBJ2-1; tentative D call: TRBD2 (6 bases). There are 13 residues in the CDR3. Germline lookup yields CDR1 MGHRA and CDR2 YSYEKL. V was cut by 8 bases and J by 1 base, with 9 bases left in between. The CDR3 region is CASALASYNEQFF. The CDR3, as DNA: TGCGCCAGCGCACTAGCATCCTACAATGAGCAGTTCTTC.

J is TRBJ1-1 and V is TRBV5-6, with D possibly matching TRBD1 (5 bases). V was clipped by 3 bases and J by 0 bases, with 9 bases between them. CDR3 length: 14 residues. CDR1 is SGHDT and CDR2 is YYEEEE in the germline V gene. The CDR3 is CASSSTGLNTEAFF. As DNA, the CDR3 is TGTGCCAGCAGCTCTACAGGCCTGAACACTGAAGCTTTCTTT.

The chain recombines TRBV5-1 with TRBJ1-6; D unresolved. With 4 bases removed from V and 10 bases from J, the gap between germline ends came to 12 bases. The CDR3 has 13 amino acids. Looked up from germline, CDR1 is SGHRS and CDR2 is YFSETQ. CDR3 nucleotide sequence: TGCGCCAGCAGCGTGGAATCGGGGTCACCCCTCCACTTT. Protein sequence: CASSVESGSPLHF.

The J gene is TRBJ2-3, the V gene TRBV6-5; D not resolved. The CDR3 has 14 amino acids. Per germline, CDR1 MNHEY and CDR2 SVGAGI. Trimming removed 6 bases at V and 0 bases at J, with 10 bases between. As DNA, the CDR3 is TGTGCCAGCAGGTGGCCTTCTAGCACAGATACGCAGTATTTT. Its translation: CASRWPSSTDTQYF.

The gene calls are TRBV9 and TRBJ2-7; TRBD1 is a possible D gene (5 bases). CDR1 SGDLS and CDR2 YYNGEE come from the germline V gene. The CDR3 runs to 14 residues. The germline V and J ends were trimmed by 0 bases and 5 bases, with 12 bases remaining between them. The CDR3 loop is CASSVGPGIDEQYF. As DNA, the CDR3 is TGTGCCAGCAGCGTAGGGCCAGGGATCGACGAGCAGTACTTC.

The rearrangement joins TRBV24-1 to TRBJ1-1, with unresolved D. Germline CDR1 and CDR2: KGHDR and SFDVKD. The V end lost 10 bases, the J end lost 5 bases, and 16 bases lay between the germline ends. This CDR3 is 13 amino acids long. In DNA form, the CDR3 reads TGTGCCACGGGGAGTGGGTCTGGTACTGAAGCTTTCTTT. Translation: CATGSGSGTEAFF.

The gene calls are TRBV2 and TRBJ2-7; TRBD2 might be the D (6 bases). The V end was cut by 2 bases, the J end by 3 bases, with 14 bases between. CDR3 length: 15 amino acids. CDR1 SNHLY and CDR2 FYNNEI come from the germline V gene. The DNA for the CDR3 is TGTGCCAGCAGTGAAAGGGGACTCCCCCTCTACGAGCAGTACTTC. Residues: CASSERGLPLYEQYF.

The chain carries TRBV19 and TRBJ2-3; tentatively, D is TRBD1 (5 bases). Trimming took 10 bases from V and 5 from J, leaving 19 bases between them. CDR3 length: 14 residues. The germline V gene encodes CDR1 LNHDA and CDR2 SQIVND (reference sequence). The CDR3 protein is CATSTAYPQDTQYF. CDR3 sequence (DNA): TGTGCCACCTCGACAGCTTATCCGCAAGATACGCAGTATTTT.